This T cell receptor (beta chain) was recorded in a study of T cell repertoires in cytomegalovirus infection. Turning to the study itself: Both a matching HLA type and CMV infection were indicated by public TCR beta signatures.

There are 14 residues in the CDR3. Trimming cost V 11 bases and J 2 bases, with 15 bases left between them. Germline loops: CDR1 MNHNS, CDR2 SASEGT. Findings and caveats of the study: In two of eight donors, the top clonotype was HLA-C-restricted CMV-specific. Summed frequency of public TCR beta families distinguished CMV carriers with the relevant HLA.

From the reads, TCRdb called clonotypes with MiXCR, one entry per CDR3 protein. The repertoire has 300,000 or so distinct CDR3 sequences, roughly 26% of them found once; the top ten carry 11% to 15%. This clonotype was counted only a few times. Its target is not known. V is TRBV6-1 and J is TRBJ2-2; D unresolved. This clonotype was sampled from a human donor in good health (CMV status not recorded). Some clones in this sample may be carry-over from other donors' samples. The specimen was PBMCs. CDR3 nucleotide sequence: TGTGCCGCCCCCCACAGATCTAACACCGGGGAGCTGTTTTTT. It specifies CAAPHRSNTGELFF.